This T cell receptor beta chain stems from a study of graft-versus-host responses after intestinal transplantation. Note on this clone: Its antigen is still unknown.

TCRdb's copy holds only in-frame clones and misses some; the assay was immunoSEQ multiplex PCR. The sample records approximately 100,000 clones, more than 75% being singletons. This CDR3 is 16 amino acids long. Germline lookup yields CDR1 MNHEY and CDR2 SVGAGI. The J segment lost 9 bases and the V segment lost 4 bases, leaving 14 bases of the junction unmatched. Specimen: unstimulated CD4+ T cells sorted from spleen or lymph node cells, collected before intestinal transplant. The TCR originated in a human donor who received an intestinal transplant. The J gene is TRBJ2-1, the V gene TRBV6-5; TRBD2 matches at 8 bases. The CDR3 is CASSSYSSGLRLEQFF. The CDR3 region has the DNA TGTGCCAGCAGTTCCTACTCTAGCGGGCTGAGACTTGAGCAGTTCTTC.